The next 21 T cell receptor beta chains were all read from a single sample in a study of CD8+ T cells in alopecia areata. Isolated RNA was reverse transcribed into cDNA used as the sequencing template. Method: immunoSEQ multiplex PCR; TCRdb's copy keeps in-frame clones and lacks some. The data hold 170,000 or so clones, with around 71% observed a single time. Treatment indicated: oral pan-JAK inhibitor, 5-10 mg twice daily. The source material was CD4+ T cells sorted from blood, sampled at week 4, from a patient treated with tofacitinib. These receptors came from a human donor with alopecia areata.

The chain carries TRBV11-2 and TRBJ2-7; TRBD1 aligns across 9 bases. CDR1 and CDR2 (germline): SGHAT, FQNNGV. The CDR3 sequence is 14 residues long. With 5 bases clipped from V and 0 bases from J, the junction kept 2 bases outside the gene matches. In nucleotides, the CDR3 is TGTGCCAGCAGCGCGGGACAGGGCTCCTACGAGCAGTACTTC. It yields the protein CASSAGQGSYEQYF. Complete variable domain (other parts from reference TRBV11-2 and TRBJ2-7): EAGVAQSPRYKIIEKRQSVAFWCNPISGHATLYWYQQILGQGPKLLIQFQNNGVVDDSQLPKDRFSAERLKGVDSTLKIQPAKLEDSAVYLCASSAGQGSYEQYFGPGTRLTVT.

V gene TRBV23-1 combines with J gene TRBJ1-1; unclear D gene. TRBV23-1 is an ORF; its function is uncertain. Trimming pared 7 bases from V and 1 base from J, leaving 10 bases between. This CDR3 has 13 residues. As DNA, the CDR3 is TGCGCCAGCAAAGGTCCTCCGAACACTGAAGCTTTCTTT. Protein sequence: CASKGPPNTEAFF.

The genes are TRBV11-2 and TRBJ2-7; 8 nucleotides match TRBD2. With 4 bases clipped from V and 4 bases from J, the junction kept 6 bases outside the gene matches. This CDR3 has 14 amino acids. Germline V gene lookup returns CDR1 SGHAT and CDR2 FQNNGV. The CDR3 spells CASSSGLAAYEQYF. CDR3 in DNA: TGTGCCAGCAGCTCCGGACTAGCAGCATACGAGCAGTACTTC.

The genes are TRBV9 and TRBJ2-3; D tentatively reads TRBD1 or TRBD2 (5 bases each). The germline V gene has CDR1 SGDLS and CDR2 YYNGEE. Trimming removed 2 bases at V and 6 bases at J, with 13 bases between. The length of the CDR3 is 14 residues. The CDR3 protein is CASSVGPSVDTQYF. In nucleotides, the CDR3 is TGTGCCAGCAGCGTGGGACCAAGTGTGGATACGCAGTATTTT. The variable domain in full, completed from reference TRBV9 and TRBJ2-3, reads DSGVTQTPKHLITATGQRVTLRCSPRSGDLSVYWYQQSLDQGLQFLIQYYNGEERAKGNILERFSAQQFPDLHSELNLSSLELGDSALYFCASSVGPSVDTQYFGPGTRLTVL.

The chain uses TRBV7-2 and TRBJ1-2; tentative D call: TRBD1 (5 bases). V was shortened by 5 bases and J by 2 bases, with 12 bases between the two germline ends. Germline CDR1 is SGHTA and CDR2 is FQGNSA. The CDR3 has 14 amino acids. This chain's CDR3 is CASSVGRGNYGYTF. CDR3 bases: TGTGCCAGCAGCGTCGGACGGGGGAACTATGGCTACACCTTC.

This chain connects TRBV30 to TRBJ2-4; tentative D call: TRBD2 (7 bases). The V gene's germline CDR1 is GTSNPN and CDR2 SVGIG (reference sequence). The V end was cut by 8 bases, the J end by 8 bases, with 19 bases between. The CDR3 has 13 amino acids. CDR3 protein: CAVGGGAGDIQYF. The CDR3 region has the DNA TGTGCCGTCGGAGGGGGGGCCGGGGACATTCAGTACTTC.

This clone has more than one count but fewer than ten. In DNA form, the CDR3 reads TGTGCCAGCAGTGCCACAGGGGGCGACTCACCCCTCCACTTT. Translation gives CASSATGGDSPLHF. The chain couples TRBV25-1 to TRBJ1-6; TRBD1 aligns across 9 bases. J gave up 10 bases and V 4 bases, and 5 bases lay outside the gene matches. Germline lookup yields CDR1 MGHDK and CDR2 SYGVNS. The CDR3 covers 14 residues.

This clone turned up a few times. CDR3: CAWRHPSGGDTGELFF. CDR3 sequence (DNA): TGTGCCTGGAGACATCCTAGCGGGGGTGACACCGGGGAGCTGTTTTTT. This rearrangement joins TRBV30 to TRBJ2-2, with 10 nucleotides matching TRBD2. Losses at the gene ends were 3 bases for V and 3 bases for J; bases not matched to a gene: 7. This CDR3 is built from 16 residues. Germline V gene lookup returns CDR1 GTSNPN and CDR2 SVGIG (reference sequence).

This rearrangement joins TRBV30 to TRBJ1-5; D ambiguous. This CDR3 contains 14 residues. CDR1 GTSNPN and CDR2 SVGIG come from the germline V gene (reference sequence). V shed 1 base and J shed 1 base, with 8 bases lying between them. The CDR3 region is CAWSAGPSNQPQHF. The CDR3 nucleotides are TGTGCCTGGAGTGCGGGCCCCAGCAATCAGCCCCAGCATTTT.

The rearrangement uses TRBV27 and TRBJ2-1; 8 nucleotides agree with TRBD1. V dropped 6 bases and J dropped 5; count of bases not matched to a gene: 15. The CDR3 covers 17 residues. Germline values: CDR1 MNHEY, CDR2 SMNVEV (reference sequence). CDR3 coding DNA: TGTGCCAGCAGCCGCTTTGGGCCCGGACAGGGAAACAATGAGCAGTTCTTC. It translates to CASSRFGPGQGNNEQFF.

The CDR3 here is CASSPDRGNQPQHF. As DNA, the CDR3 is TGTGCCAGCAGTCCCGACAGGGGCAATCAGCCCCAGCATTTT. The rearrangement joins TRBV6-5 to TRBJ1-5; TRBD1 matches at 7 bases. V lost 5 bases, J lost 2 bases, and 3 bases stayed unmatched. This CDR3 is built from 14 residues. CDR1 and CDR2 (germline): MNHEY, SVGAGI.

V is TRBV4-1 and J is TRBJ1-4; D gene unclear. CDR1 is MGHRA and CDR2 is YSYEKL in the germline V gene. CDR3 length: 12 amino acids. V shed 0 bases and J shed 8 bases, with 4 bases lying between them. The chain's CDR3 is CASSQDLEKLFF. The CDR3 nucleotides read TGCGCCAGCAGCCAAGATTTGGAAAAACTGTTTTTT.

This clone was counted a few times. The CDR3 reads CSVEDGEDEQYF. In DNA, the CDR3 is TGCAGCGTAGAGGACGGCGAGGACGAGCAGTACTTC. The chain employs TRBV29-1 and TRBJ2-7, with unresolved D. Germline assignment: CDR1 SQVTM and CDR2 ANQGSEA. The length of the CDR3 is 12 residues. The ends were cut back, 6 bases at V and 5 bases at J, with 14 bases in the middle.

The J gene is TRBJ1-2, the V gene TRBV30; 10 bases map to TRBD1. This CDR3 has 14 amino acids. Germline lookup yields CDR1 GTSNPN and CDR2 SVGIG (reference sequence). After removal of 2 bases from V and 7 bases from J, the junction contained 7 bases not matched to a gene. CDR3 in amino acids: CAWSFDRGPGGYTF. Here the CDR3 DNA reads TGTGCCTGGAGTTTTGACAGGGGGCCGGGTGGCTACACCTTC.

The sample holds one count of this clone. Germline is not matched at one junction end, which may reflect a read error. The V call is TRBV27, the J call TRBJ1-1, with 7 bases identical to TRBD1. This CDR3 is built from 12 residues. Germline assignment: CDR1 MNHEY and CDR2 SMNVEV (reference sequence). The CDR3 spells CASSISGGEAFF. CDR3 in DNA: TGTGCCAGCAGTATATCAGGGGGTGAAGCTTTCTTT.

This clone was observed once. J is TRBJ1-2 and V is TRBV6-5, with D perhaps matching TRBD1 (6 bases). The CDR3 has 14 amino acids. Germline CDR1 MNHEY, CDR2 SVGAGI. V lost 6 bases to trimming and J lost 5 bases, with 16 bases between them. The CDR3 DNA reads TGTGCCAGCAGCCTCAGGGGCTCGGGGTATGGCTACACCTTC. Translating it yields CASSLRGSGYGYTF.

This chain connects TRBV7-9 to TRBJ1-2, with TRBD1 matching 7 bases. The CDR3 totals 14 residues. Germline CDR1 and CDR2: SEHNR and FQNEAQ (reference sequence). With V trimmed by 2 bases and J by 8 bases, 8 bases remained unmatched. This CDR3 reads CASSLSGQVEGYTF. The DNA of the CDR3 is TGTGCCAGCAGCTTATCAGGACAGGTGGAGGGCTACACCTTC.

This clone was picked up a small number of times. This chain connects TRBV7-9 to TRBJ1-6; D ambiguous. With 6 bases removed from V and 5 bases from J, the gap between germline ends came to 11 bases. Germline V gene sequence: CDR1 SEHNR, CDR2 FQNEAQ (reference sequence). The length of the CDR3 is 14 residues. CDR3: CASRSGHDNSPLHF. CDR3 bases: TGTGCCAGCAGGAGCGGGCACGATAATTCACCCCTCCACTTT.

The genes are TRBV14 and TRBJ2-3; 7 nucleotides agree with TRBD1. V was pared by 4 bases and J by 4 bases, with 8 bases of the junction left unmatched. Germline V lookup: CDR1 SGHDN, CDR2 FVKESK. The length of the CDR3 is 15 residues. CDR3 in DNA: TGTGCCAGCAGCCCTTTGACAGGGATTCCAGATACGCAGTATTTT. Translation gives CASSPLTGIPDTQYF.

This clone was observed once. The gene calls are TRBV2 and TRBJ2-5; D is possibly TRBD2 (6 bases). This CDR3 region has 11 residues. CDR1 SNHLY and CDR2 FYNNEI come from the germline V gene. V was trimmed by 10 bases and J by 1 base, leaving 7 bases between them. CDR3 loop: CATGGQETQYF. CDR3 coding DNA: TGTGCCACCGGGGGCCAAGAGACCCAGTACTTC.

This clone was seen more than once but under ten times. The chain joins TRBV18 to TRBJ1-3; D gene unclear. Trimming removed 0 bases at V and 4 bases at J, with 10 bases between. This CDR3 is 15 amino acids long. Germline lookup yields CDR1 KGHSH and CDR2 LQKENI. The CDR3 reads CASSPPAVLGNTIYF. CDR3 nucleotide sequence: TGTGCCAGCTCACCACCGGCAGTGCTGGGAAACACCATATATTTT.